The clone carrying this T cell receptor beta chain was observed at least ten times. This sample stems from a study of blood T cells in healthy people across ages. Study background: Per two T cells, template switching captured roughly one barcoded beta molecule.

Extraction yielded at least 6 micrograms of total RNA per sample. Sample-barcoded 5' priming and a J-beta primer mix drove a second PCR of about 6 to 12 cycles. TCRdb itself ran the 5' RACE reads through MiXCR, one entry per CDR3 protein. The table lists 1,500,000 or so distinct CDR3 sequences, approximately 60% of them singletons. The sequence was collected from a man aged 18 to 35 in good health. The sequenced material came from blood.

The CDR3 here is CASSQLTGTRRSNEQFF. The CDR3 DNA reads TGCGCCAGCAGCCAACTTACCGGGACAAGAAGGTCCAATGAGCAGTTCTTC. The chain is built from TRBV4-1 and TRBJ2-1, with a tentative D call TRBD1 (6 bases). Germline V gene data show CDR1 as MGHRA and CDR2 as YSYEKL. The CDR3 has 17 amino acids. The germline V and J ends were trimmed by 2 bases and 6 bases, with 20 bases remaining between them.